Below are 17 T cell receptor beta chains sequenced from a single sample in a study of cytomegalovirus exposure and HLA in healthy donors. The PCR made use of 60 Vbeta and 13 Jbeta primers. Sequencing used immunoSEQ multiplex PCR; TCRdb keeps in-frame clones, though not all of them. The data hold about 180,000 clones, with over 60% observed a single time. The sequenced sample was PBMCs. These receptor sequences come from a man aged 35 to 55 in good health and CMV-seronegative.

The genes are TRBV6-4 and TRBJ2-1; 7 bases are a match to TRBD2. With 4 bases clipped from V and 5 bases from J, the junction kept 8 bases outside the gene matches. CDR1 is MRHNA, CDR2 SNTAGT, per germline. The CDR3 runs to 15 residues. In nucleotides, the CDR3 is TGTGCCAGCAGTGTTAACGGGGGGAGCAACAATGAGCAGTTCTTC. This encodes CASSVNGGSNNEQFF.

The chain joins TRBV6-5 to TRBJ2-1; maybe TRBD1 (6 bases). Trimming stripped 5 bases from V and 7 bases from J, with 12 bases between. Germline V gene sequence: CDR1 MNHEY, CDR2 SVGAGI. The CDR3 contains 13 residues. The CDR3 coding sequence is TGTGCCAGCAGTCGGACAGTTTTTAATGAGCAGTTCTTC. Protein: CASSRTVFNEQFF.

The CDR3 loop is CASSGRGLGAFF. CDR3 DNA: TGTGCCAGCAGTGGCAGGGGGCTCGGAGCTTTCTTT. V gene TRBV6-1 combines with J gene TRBJ1-1; 8 positions match TRBD1. CDR3 length: 12 residues. The ends lost 4 bases at V and 10 bases at J; junction bases unmatched: 5. Germline V gene data show CDR1 as MNHNS and CDR2 as SASEGT.

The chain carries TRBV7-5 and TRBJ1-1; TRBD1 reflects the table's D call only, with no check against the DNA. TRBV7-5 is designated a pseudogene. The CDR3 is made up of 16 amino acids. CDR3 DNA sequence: TGTGCCAGAAGCTCGACCGGGACAGGGATGAACACTGAAGCTTTCTTT. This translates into CARSSTGTGMNTEAFF.

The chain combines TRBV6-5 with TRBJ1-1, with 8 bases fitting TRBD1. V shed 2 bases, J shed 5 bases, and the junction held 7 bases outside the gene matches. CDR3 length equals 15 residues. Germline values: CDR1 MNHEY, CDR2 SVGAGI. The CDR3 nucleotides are TGTGCCAGCAGTTACCCACCGGACAGGGCGACTGAAGCTTTCTTT. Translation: CASSYPPDRATEAFF.

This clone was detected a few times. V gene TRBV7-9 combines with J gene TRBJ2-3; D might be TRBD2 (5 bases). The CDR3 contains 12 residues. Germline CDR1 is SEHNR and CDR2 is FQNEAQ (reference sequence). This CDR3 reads CSGQEGTDTQYF. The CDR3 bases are TGTTCCGGCCAGGAGGGCACAGATACGCAGTATTTT.

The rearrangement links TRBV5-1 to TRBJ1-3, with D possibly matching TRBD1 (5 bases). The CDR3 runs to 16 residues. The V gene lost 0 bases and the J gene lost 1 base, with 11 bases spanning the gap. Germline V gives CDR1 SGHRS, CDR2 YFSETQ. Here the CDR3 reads CASSLGTTESGNTIYF. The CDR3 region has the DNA TGCGCCAGCAGCTTGGGGACGACAGAATCTGGAAACACCATATATTTT.

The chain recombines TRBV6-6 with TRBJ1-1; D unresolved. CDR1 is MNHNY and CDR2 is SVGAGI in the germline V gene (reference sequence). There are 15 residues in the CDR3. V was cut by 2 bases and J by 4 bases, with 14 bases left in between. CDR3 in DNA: TGTGCCAGCAGTTACAGTGGGAGACCCCGCACTGAAGCTTTCTTT. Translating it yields CASSYSGRPRTEAFF.

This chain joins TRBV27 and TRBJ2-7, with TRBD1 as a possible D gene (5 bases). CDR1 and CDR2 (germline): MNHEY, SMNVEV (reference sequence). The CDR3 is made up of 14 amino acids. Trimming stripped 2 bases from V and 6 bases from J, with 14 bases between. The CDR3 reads CASSLASGTGEQYF. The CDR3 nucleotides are TGTGCCAGCAGTTTAGCCTCCGGAACAGGCGAGCAGTACTTC.

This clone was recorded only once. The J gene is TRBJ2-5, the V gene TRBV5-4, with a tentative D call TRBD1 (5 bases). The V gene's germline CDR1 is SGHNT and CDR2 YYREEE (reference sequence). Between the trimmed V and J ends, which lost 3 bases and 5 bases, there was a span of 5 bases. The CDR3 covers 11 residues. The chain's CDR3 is CASSYRETQYF. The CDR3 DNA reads TGTGCCAGCAGCTACAGGGAGACCCAGTACTTC. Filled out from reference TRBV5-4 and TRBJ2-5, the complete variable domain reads ETGVTQSPTHLIKTRGQQVTLRCSSQSGHNTVSWYQQALGQGPQFIFQYYREEENGRGNFPPRFSGLQFPNYSSELNVNALELDDSALYLCASSYRETQYFGPGTRLLVL.

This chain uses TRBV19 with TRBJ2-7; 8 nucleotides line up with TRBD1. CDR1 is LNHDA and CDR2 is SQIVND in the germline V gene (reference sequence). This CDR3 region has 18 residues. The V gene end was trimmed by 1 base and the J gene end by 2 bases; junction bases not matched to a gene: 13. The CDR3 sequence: CASSIGALSGTGTYEQYF. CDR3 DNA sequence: TGTGCCAGTAGTATAGGGGCCCTTTCCGGGACAGGTACCTACGAGCAGTACTTC.

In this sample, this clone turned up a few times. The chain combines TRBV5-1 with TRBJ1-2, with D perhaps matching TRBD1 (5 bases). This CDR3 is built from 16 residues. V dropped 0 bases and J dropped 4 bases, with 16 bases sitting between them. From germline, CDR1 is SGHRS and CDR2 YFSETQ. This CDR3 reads CASSLAAVGGTYGYTF. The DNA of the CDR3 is TGCGCCAGCAGCTTGGCCGCTGTGGGGGGTACCTATGGCTACACCTTC.

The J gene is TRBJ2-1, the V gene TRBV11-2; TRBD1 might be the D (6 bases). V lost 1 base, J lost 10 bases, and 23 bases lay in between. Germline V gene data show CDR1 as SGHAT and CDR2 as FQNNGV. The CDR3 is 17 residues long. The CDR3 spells CASSLVLGAAEAKEQFF. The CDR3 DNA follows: TGTGCCAGCAGCTTAGTCTTGGGGGCAGCGGAAGCCAAGGAGCAGTTCTTC.

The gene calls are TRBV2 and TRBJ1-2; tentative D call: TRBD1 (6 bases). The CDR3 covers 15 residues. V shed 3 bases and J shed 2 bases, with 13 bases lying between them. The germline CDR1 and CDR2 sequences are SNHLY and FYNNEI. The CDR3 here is CASSDRQAYNYGYTF. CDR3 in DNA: TGTGCCAGCAGTGATAGACAGGCTTACAACTATGGCTACACCTTC.

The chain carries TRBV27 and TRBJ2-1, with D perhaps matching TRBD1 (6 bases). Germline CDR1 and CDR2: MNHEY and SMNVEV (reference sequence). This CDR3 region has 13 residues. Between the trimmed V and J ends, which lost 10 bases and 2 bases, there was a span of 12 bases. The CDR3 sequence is CATSGTTYNEQFF. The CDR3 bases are TGTGCCACTTCGGGGACAACCTACAATGAGCAGTTCTTC.

The CDR3 bases are TGTGCCAGCAGCGAGACGGACAGGGCCCGCTATGGCTACACCTTC. Translated, it gives CASSETDRARYGYTF. This sequence joins TRBV6-5 and TRBJ1-2; 8 positions match TRBD1. Germline trimming cut 6 bases from V and 4 bases from J; bases unmatched to any gene: 10. From germline, CDR1 is MNHEY and CDR2 SVGAGI. The CDR3 is 15 amino acids.

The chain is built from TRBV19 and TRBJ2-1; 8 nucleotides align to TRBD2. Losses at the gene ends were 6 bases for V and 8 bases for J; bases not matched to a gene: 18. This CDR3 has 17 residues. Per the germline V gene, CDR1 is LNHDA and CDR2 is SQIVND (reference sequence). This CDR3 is CASRDWGELADPDEQFF. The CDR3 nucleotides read TGTGCCAGTAGGGACTGGGGGGAACTAGCGGACCCCGATGAGCAGTTCTTC.